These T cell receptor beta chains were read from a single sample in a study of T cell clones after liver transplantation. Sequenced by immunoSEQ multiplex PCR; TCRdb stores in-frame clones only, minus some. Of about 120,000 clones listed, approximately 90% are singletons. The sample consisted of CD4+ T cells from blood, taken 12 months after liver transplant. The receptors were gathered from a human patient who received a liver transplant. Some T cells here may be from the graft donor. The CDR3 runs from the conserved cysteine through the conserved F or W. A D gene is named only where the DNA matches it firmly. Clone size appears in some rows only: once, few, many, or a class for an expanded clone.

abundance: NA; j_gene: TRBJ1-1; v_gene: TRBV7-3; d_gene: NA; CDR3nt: TGTGCCAGCAGCCACGGACAGAACACTGAAGCTTTCTTT; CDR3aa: CASSHGQNTEAFF
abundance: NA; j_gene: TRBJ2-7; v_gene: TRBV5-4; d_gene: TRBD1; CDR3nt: TGTGCCAGCAGCTTGGGGGGGACAGGGGCTAAAGTCTACGAGCAGTACTTC; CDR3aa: CASSLGGTGAKVYEQYF
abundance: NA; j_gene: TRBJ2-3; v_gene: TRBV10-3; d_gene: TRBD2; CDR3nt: TGTGCCATCAGACAAGCGGGAGGGCCTCCAGATACGCAGTATTTT; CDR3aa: CAIRQAGGPPDTQYF
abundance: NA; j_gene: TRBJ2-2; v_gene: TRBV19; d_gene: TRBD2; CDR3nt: TGTGCCAGTAGGATAGCGGGACGAACCGGGGAGCTGTTTTTT; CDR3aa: CASRIAGRTGELFF
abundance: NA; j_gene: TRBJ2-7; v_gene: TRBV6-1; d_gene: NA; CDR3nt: TGTGCCAGCAGTGAAGCTGGAGGGGGGTACGAGCAGTACTTC; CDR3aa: CASSEAGGGYEQYF
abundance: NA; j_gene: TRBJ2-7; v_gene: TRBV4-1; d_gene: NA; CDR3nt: TGCGCCAGCAGTCCCGGAAGGGGGATATCCTACGAGCAGTACTTC; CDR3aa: CASSPGRGISYEQYF
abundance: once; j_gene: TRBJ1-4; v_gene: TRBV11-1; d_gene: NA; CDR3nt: TGTGCCAGCATGGGGACGAATAATGAAAAACTGTTTTTT; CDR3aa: CASMGTNNEKLFF
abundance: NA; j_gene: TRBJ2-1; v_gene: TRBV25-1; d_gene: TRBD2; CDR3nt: TGTGCCAGCAGTGAATCTAGCGGGGGGTCCTACAATGAGCAGTTCTTC; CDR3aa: CASSESSGGSYNEQFF
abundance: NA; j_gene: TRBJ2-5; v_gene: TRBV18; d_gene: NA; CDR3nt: TGTGCCAGCTCTACCGTACAGGGCCAAGAGACCCAGTACTTC; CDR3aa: CASSTVQGQETQYF
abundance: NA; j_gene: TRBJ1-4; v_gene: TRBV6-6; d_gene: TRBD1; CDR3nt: TGTGCCAGCAGCCTGACAGGGGTCACTAATGAAAAACTGTTTTTT; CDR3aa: CASSLTGVTNEKLFF
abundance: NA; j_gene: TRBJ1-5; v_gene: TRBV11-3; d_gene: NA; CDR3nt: TGTGCCAGCAGCCGGGGAGGGGATAATCAGCCCCAGCATTTT; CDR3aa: CASSRGGDNQPQHF
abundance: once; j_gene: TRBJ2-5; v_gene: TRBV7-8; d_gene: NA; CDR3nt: TGTGCCAGCAGCTTAGTAACTAGACCGTCCCAAGAGACCCAGTACTTC; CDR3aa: CASSLVTRPSQETQYF
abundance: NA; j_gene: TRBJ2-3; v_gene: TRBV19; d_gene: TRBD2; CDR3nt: TGTGCCAGTAGTTCCGGACTAGCGGGAGGGCTCTATACGCAGTATTTT; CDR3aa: CASSSGLAGGLYTQYF
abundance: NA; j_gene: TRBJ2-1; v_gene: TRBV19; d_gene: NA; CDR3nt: TGTGCCAGTAGCAGGGGAGCGTTTAATGAGCAGTTCTTC; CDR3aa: CASSRGAFNEQFF
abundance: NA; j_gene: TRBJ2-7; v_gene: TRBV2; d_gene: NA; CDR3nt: TGTGCCAGCAGCGCCCTCGGAGGTAGGCACGAGCAGTACTTC; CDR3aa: CASSALGGRHEQYF
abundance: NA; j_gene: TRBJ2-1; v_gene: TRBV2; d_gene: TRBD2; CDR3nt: TGTGCCAGCACCATAGCGGGAGTAGATGAGCAGTTCTTC; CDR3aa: CASTIAGVDEQFF
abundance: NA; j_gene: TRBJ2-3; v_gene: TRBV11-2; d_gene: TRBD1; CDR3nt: TGTGCCAGCAGCTTAACCAGACAGGGAGCAGATACGCAGTATTTT; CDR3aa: CASSLTRQGADTQYF
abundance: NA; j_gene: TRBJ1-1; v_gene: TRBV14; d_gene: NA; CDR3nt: TGTGCCAGCAGCCTCAAAGAAAGCACTGAAGCTTTCTTT; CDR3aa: CASSLKESTEAFF
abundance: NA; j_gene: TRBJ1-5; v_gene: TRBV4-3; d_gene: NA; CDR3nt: TGCGCCAGCAGCTTATGGAGGGAAAATAACAATCAGCCCCAGCATTTT; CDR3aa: CASSLWRENNNQPQHF
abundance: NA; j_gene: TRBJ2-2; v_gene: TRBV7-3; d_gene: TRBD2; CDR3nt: TGTGCCAGCAGCTCGGAGCCGACTAGCGGGGACACCGGGGAGCTGTTTTTT; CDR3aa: CASSSEPTSGDTGELFF
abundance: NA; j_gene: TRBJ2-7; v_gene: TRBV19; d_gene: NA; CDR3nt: TGTGCCAGTAGTAGTGCAGCCTACGAGCAGTACTTC; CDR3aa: CASSSAAYEQYF
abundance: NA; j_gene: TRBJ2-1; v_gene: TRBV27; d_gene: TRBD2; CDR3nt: TGTGCCAGCACCGGACTAGCGAACAATGAGCAGTTCTTC; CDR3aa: CASTGLANNEQFF
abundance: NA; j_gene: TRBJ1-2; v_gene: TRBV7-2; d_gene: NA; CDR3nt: TGTGCCAGCAGCTTAGCGATTTCAGGGGGCTACACCTTC; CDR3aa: CASSLAISGGYTF
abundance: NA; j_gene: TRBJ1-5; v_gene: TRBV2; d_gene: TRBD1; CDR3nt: TGTGCCAGCAACTCGGGACAGGCGAATCAGCCCCAGCATTTT; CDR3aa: CASNSGQANQPQHF
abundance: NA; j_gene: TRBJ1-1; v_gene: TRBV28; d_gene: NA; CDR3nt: TGTGCCAGCAGCCTAGGACAGTTTGAAGCTTTCTTT; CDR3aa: CASSLGQFEAFF
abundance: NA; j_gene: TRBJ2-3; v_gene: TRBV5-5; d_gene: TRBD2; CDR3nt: TGTGCCAGCAGCCACACTAGCGCGAGCACAGATACGCAGTATTTT; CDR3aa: CASSHTSASTDTQYF
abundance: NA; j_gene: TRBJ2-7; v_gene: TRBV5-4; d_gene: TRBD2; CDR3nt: TGTGCCAGCAGCTTGGAGAAGCGGGAAAACGAGCAGTACTTC; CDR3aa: CASSLEKRENEQYF
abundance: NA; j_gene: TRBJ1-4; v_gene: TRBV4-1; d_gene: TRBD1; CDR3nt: TGCGCCAGCAGCGCGGGACAGGACAACTACGAAAAACTGTTTTTT; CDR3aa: CASSAGQDNYEKLFF
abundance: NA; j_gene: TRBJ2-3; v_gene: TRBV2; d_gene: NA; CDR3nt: TGTGCCAGCAGTACCACAGATACGCAGTATTTT; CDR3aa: CASSTTDTQYF
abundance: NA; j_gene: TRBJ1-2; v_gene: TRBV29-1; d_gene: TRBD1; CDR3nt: TGCAGCGTTGAAGACGGGACAGGGGGCGGGTATGGCTACACCTTC; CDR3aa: CSVEDGTGGGYGYTF
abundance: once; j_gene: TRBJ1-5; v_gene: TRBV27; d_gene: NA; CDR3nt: TGTGCCAGCAGTTTAGGAGGTGGGAAGTATCAGCCCCAGCATTTT; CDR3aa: CASSLGGGKYQPQHF